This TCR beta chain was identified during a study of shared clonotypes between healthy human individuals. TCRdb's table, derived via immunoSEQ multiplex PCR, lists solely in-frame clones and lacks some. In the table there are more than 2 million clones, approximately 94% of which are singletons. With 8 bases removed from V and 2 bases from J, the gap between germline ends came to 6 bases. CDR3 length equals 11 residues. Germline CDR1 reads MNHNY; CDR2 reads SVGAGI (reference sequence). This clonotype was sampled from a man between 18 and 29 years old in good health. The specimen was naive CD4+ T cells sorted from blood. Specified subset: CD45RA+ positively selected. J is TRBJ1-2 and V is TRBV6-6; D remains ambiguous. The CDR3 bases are TGTGCCAGCGGGTGGAACTATGGCTACACCTTC. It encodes CASGWNYGYTF.